Listed below are T cell receptor beta chains from one sample, sequenced in a study of identical twins. TCRdb redid the calling of the 5' RACE reads with MiXCR, one entry per CDR3 protein. The repertoire holds 250,000 to 300,000 distinct CDR3 sequences, 8% to 9.5% seen once, with roughly 7% in the top ten. These same records also appear under a second study, on yellow fever vaccine responses in identical twins.

Sequencing was carried out using CD8+ T cells sorted from blood. Every receptor here comes from a woman between 18 and 29 years old in good health. Each CDR3 is given with its conserved first and last residue. A D gene is named only where the DNA matches it firmly. Clone size, where shown, is once, few, many, or a class for clones that have expanded.

clone_size	v_call	d_call	j_call	cdr3_nt	cdr3_aa
few	TRBV11-2	.	TRBJ1-1	TGTGCCAGCAGCTTAGACCTCGGGGGAGAGGGTGCGATGAACACTGAAGCTTTCTTT	CASSLDLGGEGAMNTEAFF
many	TRBV9	TRBD1	TRBJ1-2	TGTGCCAGCAGCGCGACAGGGGGGGCAGGAGGCTACACCTTC	CASSATGGAGGYTF
.	TRBV6-4	.	TRBJ2-2	TGTGCCAGCAGTGACCCCACCGGGGAGCTGTTTTTT	CASSDPTGELFF
many	TRBV25-1	.	TRBJ1-1	TGTGCCAGCAGCGCGGCGGGGCCAACTGAAGCTTTCTTT	CASSAAGPTEAFF
many	TRBV12-3/TRBV12-4	.	TRBJ1-5	TGTGCCAGCAGAACAGAAGATCAGCCCCAGCATTTT	CASRTEDQPQHF
many	TRBV28	TRBD2	TRBJ2-3	TGTGCCAGCAATCCGGGACTAGCGGTGACAGATACGCAGTATTTT	CASNPGLAVTDTQYF
.	TRBV12-5	.	TRBJ1-1	TGTGCTAGTGGTTTGGGGCAGGGTCTGGATGAAGCTTTCTTT	CASGLGQGLDEAFF
.	TRBV5-5	.	TRBJ1-1	TGTGCCAGCAGAGCTTGGTCTAGGGAGAACACTGAAGCTTTCTTT	CASRAWSRENTEAFF
few	TRBV7-6	TRBD2	TRBJ2-3	TGTGCCAGCAGCTTTCTAGCGGGGGGCGTGGATACGCAGTATTTT	CASSFLAGGVDTQYF
.	TRBV29-1	.	TRBJ2-3	TGCAGCGCTGTCGGGGCCACAGATACGCAGTATTTT	CSAVGATDTQYF
few	TRBV10-2	.	TRBJ1-2	TGCGCCAGCACCCCGTTTCCAGGGGATGGCTACACCTTC	CASTPFPGDGYTF
many	TRBV29-1	TRBD2	TRBJ2-1	TGCAGCGTAATAGCGGGAGGGCAGAATGAGCAGTTCTTC	CSVIAGGQNEQFF
.	TRBV7-3	.	TRBJ1-2	TGTGCCAGCAGCTTAATAGGTGGTTCTAACTATGGCTACACCTTC	CASSLIGGSNYGYTF
many	TRBV7-9	.	TRBJ2-1	TGTGCCAGCAGCTTAGGGACCACTGAGCAGTTCTTC	CASSLGTTEQFF
.	TRBV4-3	.	TRBJ2-7	TGCGCCAGCAGCCAGCGGGACAGCCCGGGCTACGAGCAGTACTTC	CASSQRDSPGYEQYF
.	TRBV16	.	TRBJ2-7	TGTGCCAGCAGCCAATCCGCGGCCTACGAGCAGTACTTC	CASSQSAAYEQYF
few	TRBV7-2	.	TRBJ2-7	TGTGCCAGCAGCCAAGTTGGGGGCGAGGCCGAGCAGTACTTC	CASSQVGGEAEQYF
few	TRBV28	.	TRBJ1-1	TGTGCCAGCAAATGGGCGACGAACACTGAAGCTTTCTTT	CASKWATNTEAFF
many	TRBV4-1	.	TRBJ2-3	TGCGCCAGCAGCGGAACGTTCGGAGATACGCAGTATTTT	CASSGTFGDTQYF
.	TRBV5-6	.	TRBJ2-2	TGTGCCATCGGCCCCGACAGGAAATCCACCGGGGAGCTGTTTTTT	CAIGPDRKSTGELFF
many	TRBV4-1	.	TRBJ2-3	TGCGCCAGCAGCCAAGATCGTCGCCAGATTGACTCTAGCACAGATACGCAGTATTTT	CASSQDRRQIDSSTDTQYF
.	TRBV6-1	TRBD1	TRBJ2-2	TGTGCCAGCAGCGGGACAGGCCCTCAGGAGCTGTTTTTT	CASSGTGPQELFF
few	TRBV6-4	TRBD1	TRBJ2-1	TGTGCCAGCAGTCCCGGACAGGGGGGTGATGAGCAGTTCTTC	CASSPGQGGDEQFF
.	TRBV7-9	TRBD2	TRBJ2-7	TGTGCCAGCAGCCCGCGGGGGCGAGCGGGGGCCCTCTACGAGCAGTACTTC	CASSPRGRAGALYEQYF
many	TRBV4-2	.	TRBJ2-1	TGTGCCAGCAGCCAAAAACCGGGCCTGACTCAGTTCTTC	CASSQKPGLTQFF
few	TRBV7-9	.	TRBJ1-5	TGTGCCAGCAGCTTAGAGGGACGGCCCCAGCATTTT	CASSLEGRPQHF
.	TRBV4-3	.	TRBJ1-1	TGCGCCAGCAGCCACGGGCTCCAAGGGAACACTGAAGCTTTCTTT	CASSHGLQGNTEAFF
.	TRBV15	TRBD1	TRBJ2-2	TGTGCCACCAGCACCGACAGGGGGCGGGTGAACACCGGGGAGCTGTTTTTT	CATSTDRGRVNTGELFF
few	TRBV12-3/TRBV12-4	.	TRBJ2-4	TGTGCCAGCAGGGATTACAAAGAAAACATTCAGTACTTC	CASRDYKENIQYF
.	TRBV7-8	.	TRBJ2-7	TGTGCCAGCAGCTTAGTGGAGCCCCGGGGCTACGAGCAGTACTTC	CASSLVEPRGYEQYF
few	TRBV7-8	.	TRBJ2-7	TGTGCCAGCACCCAAACCCCGGCTAACTCCTACGAGCAGTACTTC	CASTQTPANSYEQYF
few	TRBV5-1	.	TRBJ2-7	TGCGCCAGCAGCTTGGGACGCGGGCCCACCTACGAGCAGTACTTC	CASSLGRGPTYEQYF